Below, 15 T cell receptor beta chains from the same sample are listed, as sequenced in a study of T cell responses to AZD1222 COVID-19 vaccine. TCRdb's copy holds only in-frame clones and misses some; the assay was immunoSEQ multiplex PCR. The sample carries 95,000 to 150,000 clones, 80% to 95% recorded once. The source material was peripheral blood, sampled on day 0 of MenACWY control vaccination. The receptor set was obtained from an adult in good health.

The chain links TRBV25-1 to TRBJ2-1; a weak D match, TRBD1 (6 bases). The CDR3 loop spans 14 amino acids. V was clipped by 3 bases and J by 5 bases, with 11 bases between them. The V gene's germline CDR1 is MGHDK and CDR2 SYGVNS. The chain's CDR3 is CASSDEGVHNEQFF. CDR3 DNA sequence: TGTGCCAGCAGTGATGAGGGGGTCCACAATGAGCAGTTCTTC.

The chain couples TRBV4-1 to TRBJ2-3; D tentatively reads TRBD1 or TRBD2 (5 bases each). The CDR3 consists of 14 residues. CDR1 is MGHRA and CDR2 is YSYEKL in the germline V gene. Trimming cost V 4 bases and J 6 bases, with 14 bases left between them. In DNA form, the CDR3 reads TGCGCCAGCAGCCCAGAGATAGGGGAGGATACGCAGTATTTT. Translating it yields CASSPEIGEDTQYF.

V gene TRBV5-4 combines with J gene TRBJ1-1; D call uncertain. The CDR3 covers 15 residues. V was shortened by 4 bases and J by 4 bases, with 17 bases between the two germline ends. The germline V gene has CDR1 SGHNT and CDR2 YYREEE (reference sequence). CDR3 loop: CASSPGIEGGTEAFF. The DNA for the CDR3 is TGTGCCAGCAGCCCTGGGATTGAGGGCGGCACTGAAGCTTTCTTT. The full variable domain, rest sourced from reference TRBV5-4 and TRBJ1-1, is ETGVTQSPTHLIKTRGQQVTLRCSSQSGHNTVSWYQQALGQGPQFIFQYYREEENGRGNFPPRFSGLQFPNYSSELNVNALELDDSALYLCASSPGIEGGTEAFFGQGTRLTVV.

The CDR3 sequence is CASSSGTGRGDQPQHF. DNA for the CDR3: TGTGCCAGCAGCTCCGGGACAGGGAGAGGGGATCAGCCCCAGCATTTT. The genes are TRBV7-9 and TRBJ1-5; 9 bases map to TRBD1. Looked up from germline, CDR1 is SEHNR and CDR2 is FQNEAQ (reference sequence). CDR3 size: 16 residues. Trimming removed 4 bases from V and 5 bases from J; junction bases left unmatched: 9.

This sequence joins TRBV7-2 and TRBJ1-4; 7 bases agree with TRBD1. CDR1 is SGHTA and CDR2 is FQGNSA in the germline V gene. The CDR3 length is 15 residues. V lost 5 bases to trimming and J lost 3 bases; unmatched junction nucleotides: 6. CDR3 protein: CASSKRQGANEKLFF. CDR3 DNA: TGTGCCAGCAGCAAAAGACAGGGAGCTAATGAAAAACTGTTTTTT.

This chain joins TRBV6-2 or TRBV6-3 and TRBJ1-6; D unresolved. Trimming took off 5 bases at V and 14 bases at J, with 13 bases between the two ends. This CDR3 is 12 amino acids long. Germline values: CDR1 MNHEY, CDR2 SVGEGT. CDR3 coding DNA: TGTGCCAGCAGTCACCCACAGCCTTCCCTCCACTTT. Amino acids: CASSHPQPSLHF.

This clone was detected only once. CDR3 DNA sequence: TGTGCCAGCAGCTTTTTGGGTGGGTTGGCAACAGATACGCAGTATTTT. It codes for CASSFLGGLATDTQYF. The chain couples TRBV5-5 to TRBJ2-3, with D hard to call. The germline V gene has CDR1 SGHKS and CDR2 YYEKEE (reference sequence). V gave up 2 bases and J gave up 3 bases, with 16 bases separating them. This CDR3 spans 16 amino acids.

This chain connects TRBV27 to TRBJ2-7; 7 positions agree with TRBD1. The germline V gene encodes CDR1 MNHEY and CDR2 SMNVEV (reference sequence). The CDR3 is made up of 13 amino acids. The ends lost 4 bases at V and 3 bases at J; junction bases unmatched: 3. CDR3 nucleotide sequence: TGTGCCAGCAGTTGTGGGACAGTCTACGAGCAGTACGTC. This codes for CASSCGTVYEQYV.

V is TRBV2 and J is TRBJ1-6; D unclear. Trimming removed 7 bases from V and 7 bases from J, with 17 bases in between. CDR1 is SNHLY, CDR2 FYNNEI, per germline. This CDR3 has 15 residues. Written as DNA, the CDR3 is TGTGCCAGCAAGGGAGATGAGGTCTGGAATTCACCCCTCCACTTT. The encoded protein is CASKGDEVWNSPLHF.

J is TRBJ2-1 and V is TRBV19; no reliable D call. Germline assignment: CDR1 LNHDA and CDR2 SQIVND (reference sequence). Trimming removed 3 bases from V and 0 bases from J, with 9 bases in between. The CDR3 is 15 residues long. The CDR3 coding sequence is TGTGCCAGTAGTATGGGTGGATCCTCCTACAATGAGCAGTTCTTC. Its translation is CASSMGGSSYNEQFF.

This clone was observed a handful of times. This sequence joins TRBV19 and TRBJ1-4, with TRBD1 identical over 8 bases. The CDR3 extends over 16 amino acids. Germline V gene data show CDR1 as LNHDA and CDR2 as SQIVND (reference sequence). After removal of 4 bases from V and 7 bases from J, the junction contained 11 bases not matched to a gene. The CDR3: CASSTADRVGIEKLFF. In nucleotides, the CDR3 is TGTGCCAGTAGTACGGCGGACAGGGTGGGGATTGAAAAACTGTTTTTT. Full variable domain (remainder filled in from reference TRBV19 and TRBJ1-4): DGGITQSPKYLFRKEGQNVTLSCEQNLNHDAMYWYRQDPGQGLRLIYYSQIVNDFQKGDIAEGYSVSREKKESFPLTVTSAQKNPTAFYLCASSTADRVGIEKLFFGSGTQLSVL.

This clone was observed a handful of times. The chain has TRBV29-1 and TRBJ2-7; TRBD2 matches at 7 bases. CDR1 and CDR2 from the germline V gene are SQVTM and ANQGSEA. CDR3 length equals 13 residues. V was clipped by 4 bases and J by 3 bases; unmatched bases: 6. The CDR3 region is CSVGSGEHYEQYF. The CDR3, as DNA: TGCAGCGTTGGCAGCGGGGAACACTACGAGCAGTACTTC.

The chain employs TRBV7-6 and TRBJ1-2, with D tentatively TRBD1 (5 bases). Trimming removed 4 bases at V and 8 bases at J, with 14 bases between. Germline CDR1 is SGHVS and CDR2 is FNYEAQ. This CDR3 contains 13 residues. CDR3 nucleotide sequence: TGTGCCAGCAGCTCCCTGGGGGGAGGGGGCTACACCTTC. Translating gives CASSSLGGGGYTF.

The V gene is TRBV7-9, the J gene TRBJ2-5; 7 bases are a match to TRBD1. The CDR3 extends over 17 amino acids. Germline V lookup: CDR1 SEHNR, CDR2 FQNEAQ (reference sequence). Trimming cost V 1 base and J 2 bases; bases outside gene matches: 10. The CDR3 DNA follows: TGTGCCAGCAGCTTAGAAGGCCCCGGCAGGGGGCAAGAGACCCAGTACTTC. It yields the protein CASSLEGPGRGQETQYF.

The sample holds one count of this clone. This rearrangement joins TRBV5-1 to TRBJ1-2; TRBD1 matches at 9 bases. The CDR3 totals 16 residues. V was pared by 4 bases and J by 0 bases, with 7 bases of the junction left unmatched. Germline-derived CDR1 and CDR2 are SGHRS and YFSETQ. The CDR3 bases are TGCGCCAGCAGCCCAGGGACAGGGACGGCTAACTATGGCTACACCTTC. Its translation is CASSPGTGTANYGYTF. The whole variable domain, filled in from reference TRBV5-1 and TRBJ1-2, reads KAGVTQTPRYLIKTRGQQVTLSCSPISGHRSVSWYQQTPGQGLQFLFEYFSETQRNKGNFPGRFSGRQFSNSRSEMNVSTLELGDSALYLCASSPGTGTANYGYTFGSGTRLTVV.